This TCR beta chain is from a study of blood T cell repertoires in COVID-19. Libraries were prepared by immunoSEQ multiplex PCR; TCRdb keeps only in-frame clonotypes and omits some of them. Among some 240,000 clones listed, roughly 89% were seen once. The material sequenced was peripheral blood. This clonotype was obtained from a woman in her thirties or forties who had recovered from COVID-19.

The CDR3: CATSRGQMNTGELFF. The CDR3 nucleotides read TGTGCCACCAGTCGGGGACAGATGAACACCGGGGAGCTGTTTTTT. The V call is TRBV24-1, the J call TRBJ2-2, with TRBD1 matching over 7 bases. The V gene end was trimmed by 6 bases and the J gene end by 1 base; junction bases not matched to a gene: 4. This CDR3 spans 15 amino acids. Germline values: CDR1 KGHDR, CDR2 SFDVKD.